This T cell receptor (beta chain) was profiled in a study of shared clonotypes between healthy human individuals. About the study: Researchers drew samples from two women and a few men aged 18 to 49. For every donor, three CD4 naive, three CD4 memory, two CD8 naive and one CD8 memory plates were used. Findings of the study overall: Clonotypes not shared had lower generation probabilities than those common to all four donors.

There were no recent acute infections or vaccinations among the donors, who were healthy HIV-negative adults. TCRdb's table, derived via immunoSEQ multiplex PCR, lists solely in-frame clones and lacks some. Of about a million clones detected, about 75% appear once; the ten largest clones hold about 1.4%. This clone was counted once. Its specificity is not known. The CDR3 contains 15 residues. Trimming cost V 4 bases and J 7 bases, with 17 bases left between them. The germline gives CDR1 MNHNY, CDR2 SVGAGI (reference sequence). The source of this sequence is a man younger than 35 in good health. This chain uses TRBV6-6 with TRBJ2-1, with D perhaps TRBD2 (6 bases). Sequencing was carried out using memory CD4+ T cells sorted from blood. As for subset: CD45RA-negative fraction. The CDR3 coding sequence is TGTGCCAGCAGTTCGACTAGAGGAGGGGCGAATGAGCAGTTCTTC. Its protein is CASSSTRGGANEQFF.